This T cell receptor (beta chain) was sequenced in a study of regulatory and conventional T cells in RAG deficiency. The CDR3 covers 12 residues. CDR1 and CDR2 from the germline V gene are PRHDT and FYEKMQ (reference sequence). V gave up 4 bases and J gave up 0 bases, with 3 bases separating them. Concerning this clone itself: Its target is not known.

Whole-study results and caveats: Shannon entropy was markedly lower and Simpson indices higher in RAG-deficient patients than control T-cell subsets.

The eight patients with RAG deficiency had SCID (one), Omenn syndrome (two), or CID/atypical SCID (five). Assay used: immunoSEQ multiplex PCR; TCRdb lists only in-frame clones, some missing. Here the sample spans 5,000 to 6,500 clones, roughly 92% being singletons. This TCR came from a human donor with RAG deficiency presenting as severe combined immunodeficiency. The sequenced sample was CD8+ T cells sorted from blood. The chain has TRBV13 and TRBJ2-5, with no clear D. Here the CDR3 reads CASSWYQETQYF. In nucleotides, the CDR3 is TGTGCCAGCAGCTGGTACCAAGAGACCCAGTACTTC.